This T cell receptor beta chain was sequenced for a study of T cell changes during pregnancy in multiple sclerosis (dated by TCRdb to between 2017 and 2020). As for the study more broadly: Changes in the T cell repertoire over the course of pregnancy were examined in this study in women with multiple sclerosis.

Taken from the germline V gene, the CDR1 and CDR2 loops are SQVTM and ANQGSEA. After removal of 3 bases from V and 5 bases from J, the junction retains 2 bases not matched to a gene. The CDR3 holds 12 amino acids from the cysteine to the phenylalanine. Just the 36-base CDR3 DNA is kept, in frame starting at base 1. Points on this clone: No cognate antigen has been identified for it. Per-base quality was not reported, and no clone a single base away is much larger than it.

Receptors were amplified or captured by the immunoSEQ multiplex PCR assay. What TCRdb holds here is the immuneACCESS table cut down to in-frame rearrangements. Part of the clones is not present; checked against another copy, under half of the missing clones reflect an unresolved V gene, and the others are unexplained. The sample table records just over 90,000 clones; 91% of these occur just once. About 1.7% of the sample lies in the top ten. The starting material was peripheral blood, obtained after pregnancy. The source is a female donor in good health, enrolled as a control in a pregnancy study. This chain is built from TRBV29-1 and TRBJ1-1, with 8 middle bases fitting TRBD1. CDR3 protein: CSVDRDRTEAFF. The nucleotide sequence is TGCAGCGTTGATAGGGACAGGACTGAAGCTTTCTTT.